This TCR beta chain was captured in a study of OX40 agonist ivuxolimab in advanced cancers. Across the whole study: Dose-escalation subjects each had hepatocellular carcinoma, melanoma, renal cell or head and neck cancer.

The table lists this clone with a few counts. Its specificity is not known. Notes on the study in general: Expanded peripheral T cell antigen specificity was not determined. Circulating CD4+ and CD8+ T cells showed clonal expansion by week 6 at 0.1 to 3.0 mg/kg. On average, a greater number of expanded clones characterised CD8+ T cells relative to CD4+.

From germline, CDR1 is SGHAT and CDR2 FQNNGV. Deletions cut 0 bases from V and 0 bases from J, with 8 bases between. There are 15 residues in the CDR3. Produced via immunoSEQ multiplex PCR; TCRdb's table is partial and in-frame only. Altogether about 73,000 clones are present, roughly four fifths being singletons, with the ten largest covering about 2.4%. The sequence came from an adult with an advanced solid tumor such as melanoma, head and neck, liver or kidney cancer. This material consisted of CD4+ or CD8+ T cells sorted from blood, taken in a trial of the OX40 agonist ivuxolimab. This chain uses TRBV11-2 with TRBJ1-2; D might be TRBD1 (6 bases). CDR3 sequence (DNA): TGTGCCAGCAGCTTAGAGGGGGCTACTAACTATGGCTACACCTTC. Translation gives CASSLEGATNYGYTF. Full variable domain (rest looked up from reference TRBV11-2 and TRBJ1-2): EAGVAQSPRYKIIEKRQSVAFWCNPISGHATLYWYQQILGQGPKLLIQFQNNGVVDDSQLPKDRFSAERLKGVDSTLKIQPAKLEDSAVYLCASSLEGATNYGYTFGSGTRLTVV.